This T cell receptor (beta chain) was identified during a study of blood T cell repertoires in COVID-19. Study in general: Donors in the United States, Italy and Spain gave samples during acute or convalescent COVID-19. The analysed material was cDNA or gDNA that came from T cells, B-cell-depleted T cells, or PBMCs.

Original data processing: Using reference gene primer amplification, nucleated cell counts were estimated. TCRdb keeps only in-frame clones here, not all; method: immunoSEQ multiplex PCR. The V and J calls and clone size were taken over from that table, and D and trimming were inferred from the DNA. The sample has about 130,000 clones; less than 90% are singletons. V trimming: 3 bases; J trimming: 0 bases; junction bases outside the gene matches: 5. The CDR3 extends over 16 amino acids. Germline loops: CDR1 MDHEN, CDR2 SYDVKM. The V call is TRBV28, the J call TRBJ1-3, with 7 bases that match TRBD1. Sequencing was done on a sample of peripheral blood. The TCR originated in a woman of 80 years or more with acute or convalescent COVID-19. The CDR3: CASSLGQSNSGNTIYF. The DNA for the CDR3 is TGTGCCAGCAGTTTGGGACAGTCAAACTCTGGAAACACCATATATTTT.